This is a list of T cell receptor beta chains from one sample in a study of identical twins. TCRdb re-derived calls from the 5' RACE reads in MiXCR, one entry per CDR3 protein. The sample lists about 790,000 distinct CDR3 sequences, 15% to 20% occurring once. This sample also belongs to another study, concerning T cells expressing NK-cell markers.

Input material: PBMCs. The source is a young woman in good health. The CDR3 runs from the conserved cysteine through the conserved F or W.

CDR3 protein: CAISARGQETQYF
V gene: TRBV10-3
J gene: TRBJ2-5

CDR3 protein: CSGKGLVNEQFF
V gene: TRBV29-1
J gene: TRBJ2-1

CDR3 protein: CASTPLRRETEAFF
V gene: TRBV6-2/TRBV6-3
J gene: TRBJ1-1

CDR3 protein: CASSYGDYNEQFF
V gene: TRBV5-5
J gene: TRBJ2-1

CDR3 protein: CASSSGTDNQPQHF
V gene: TRBV5-1
J gene: TRBJ1-5

CDR3 protein: CASSLDGGLRQETQYF
V gene: TRBV5-1
J gene: TRBJ2-5

CDR3 protein: CSVPGPGGTEAFF
V gene: TRBV29-1
J gene: TRBJ1-1

CDR3 protein: CAISDASGSRTDTQYF
V gene: TRBV10-3
J gene: TRBJ2-3

CDR3 protein: CASSILGATEAADF
V gene: TRBV12-3/TRBV12-4
J gene: TRBJ1-2

CDR3 protein: CASSLGPYKQYF
V gene: TRBV5-6
J gene: TRBJ2-7

CDR3 protein: CASSPGATGDYEQYF
V gene: TRBV18
J gene: TRBJ2-7

CDR3 protein: CATSTVTSGKRDEQFF
V gene: TRBV15
J gene: TRBJ2-1

CDR3 protein: CASSEIPGLNQPQHF
V gene: TRBV10-1
J gene: TRBJ1-5

CDR3 protein: CSARGARLALHNEQFF
V gene: TRBV20-1
J gene: TRBJ2-1

CDR3 protein: CSARWFNEQFF
V gene: TRBV20-1
J gene: TRBJ2-1

CDR3 protein: CASSGQSSSYEQYF
V gene: TRBV5-1
J gene: TRBJ2-7

CDR3 protein: CASSFQTGAGYEQYF
V gene: TRBV7-6
J gene: TRBJ2-7

CDR3 protein: CASSLAGGPGNEQFF
V gene: TRBV12-3/TRBV12-4
J gene: TRBJ2-1

CDR3 protein: CASSAGTANYGYTF
V gene: TRBV5-1
J gene: TRBJ1-2

CDR3 protein: CSAVRYRDYEQYF
V gene: TRBV20-1
J gene: TRBJ2-7

CDR3 protein: CSASPSGLGGETQYF
V gene: TRBV20-1
J gene: TRBJ2-5

CDR3 protein: CASSLSGRLNSPLHF
V gene: TRBV12-3/TRBV12-4
J gene: TRBJ1-6

CDR3 protein: CSASFGHTDTQYF
V gene: TRBV20-1
J gene: TRBJ2-3

CDR3 protein: CASSQKGANEKLFF
V gene: TRBV30
J gene: TRBJ1-4

CDR3 protein: CSVARNTEAFF
V gene: TRBV29-1
J gene: TRBJ1-1

CDR3 protein: CSAGLAAVSSYNEQFF
V gene: TRBV20-1
J gene: TRBJ2-1

CDR3 protein: CSVEQGNTEAFF
V gene: TRBV29-1
J gene: TRBJ1-1

CDR3 protein: CASSPDRDQPQHF
V gene: TRBV3-1
J gene: TRBJ1-5

CDR3 protein: CASSSPDRVYNEQFF
V gene: TRBV13
J gene: TRBJ2-1

CDR3 protein: CASSHLTGGSYNEQFF
V gene: TRBV14
J gene: TRBJ2-1

CDR3 protein: CASRNSGGASYEQYF
V gene: TRBV6-1
J gene: TRBJ2-7

CDR3 protein: CASRRTGATYLEQYF
V gene: TRBV12-3/TRBV12-4
J gene: TRBJ2-7

CDR3 protein: CASSQGEHRAETQYF
V gene: TRBV14
J gene: TRBJ2-5

CDR3 protein: CASSLHGYNEKLFF
V gene: TRBV12-3/TRBV12-4
J gene: TRBJ1-4

CDR3 protein: CASRIDGYYEQYF
V gene: TRBV6-2/TRBV6-3
J gene: TRBJ2-7

CDR3 protein: CSAFRTGFGRGTEAFF
V gene: TRBV20-1
J gene: TRBJ1-1

CDR3 protein: CASSPFTVRFTDTQYF
V gene: TRBV28
J gene: TRBJ2-3

CDR3 protein: CASNRQGNTEAFF
V gene: TRBV6-6
J gene: TRBJ1-1

CDR3 protein: CASSLATDPNYGYTF
V gene: TRBV7-9
J gene: TRBJ1-2

CDR3 protein: CSGPGSDTQYF
V gene: TRBV20-1
J gene: TRBJ2-3

CDR3 protein: CASSVNRGNYGYTF
V gene: TRBV7-2
J gene: TRBJ1-2

CDR3 protein: CASSFGLAGFSGANVLTF
V gene: TRBV11-1
J gene: TRBJ2-6

CDR3 protein: CASSVPDRANGETQYF
V gene: TRBV9
J gene: TRBJ2-5

CDR3 protein: CASGQASSGNTIYF
V gene: TRBV27
J gene: TRBJ1-3

CDR3 protein: CASSLNRAGQGRAGANVLTF
V gene: TRBV6-2/TRBV6-3
J gene: TRBJ2-6

CDR3 protein: CSASKTGNTGELFF
V gene: TRBV20-1
J gene: TRBJ2-2

CDR3 protein: CASSLDSRFSLEQYF
V gene: TRBV12-3/TRBV12-4
J gene: TRBJ2-7

CDR3 protein: CASSQTSDAQWEQFF
V gene: TRBV3-1
J gene: TRBJ2-1

CDR3 protein: CASNLAGGNEQFF
V gene: TRBV3-1
J gene: TRBJ2-1

CDR3 protein: CASRVRGETQYF
V gene: TRBV7-2
J gene: TRBJ2-5

CDR3 protein: CASSLFSLIDEQFF
V gene: TRBV5-1
J gene: TRBJ2-1

CDR3 protein: CASSTHRFVQYF
V gene: TRBV11-2
J gene: TRBJ2-7

CDR3 protein: CASSLGQGFREQFF
V gene: TRBV5-6
J gene: TRBJ2-1